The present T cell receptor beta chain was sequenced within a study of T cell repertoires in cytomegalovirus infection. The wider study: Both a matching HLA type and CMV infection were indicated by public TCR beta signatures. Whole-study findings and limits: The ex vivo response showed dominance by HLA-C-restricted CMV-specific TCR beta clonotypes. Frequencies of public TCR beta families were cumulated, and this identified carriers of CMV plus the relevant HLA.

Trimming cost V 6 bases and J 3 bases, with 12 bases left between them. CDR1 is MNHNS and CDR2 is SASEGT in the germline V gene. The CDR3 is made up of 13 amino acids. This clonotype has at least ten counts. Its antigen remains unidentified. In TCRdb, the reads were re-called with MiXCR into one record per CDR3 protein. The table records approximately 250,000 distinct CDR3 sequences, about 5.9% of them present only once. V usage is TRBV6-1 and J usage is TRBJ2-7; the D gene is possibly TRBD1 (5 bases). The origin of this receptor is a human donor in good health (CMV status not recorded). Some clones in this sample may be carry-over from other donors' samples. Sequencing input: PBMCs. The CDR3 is CASREQVYYEQYF. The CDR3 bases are TGTGCCAGCAGGGAACAGGTGTACTACGAGCAGTACTTC.